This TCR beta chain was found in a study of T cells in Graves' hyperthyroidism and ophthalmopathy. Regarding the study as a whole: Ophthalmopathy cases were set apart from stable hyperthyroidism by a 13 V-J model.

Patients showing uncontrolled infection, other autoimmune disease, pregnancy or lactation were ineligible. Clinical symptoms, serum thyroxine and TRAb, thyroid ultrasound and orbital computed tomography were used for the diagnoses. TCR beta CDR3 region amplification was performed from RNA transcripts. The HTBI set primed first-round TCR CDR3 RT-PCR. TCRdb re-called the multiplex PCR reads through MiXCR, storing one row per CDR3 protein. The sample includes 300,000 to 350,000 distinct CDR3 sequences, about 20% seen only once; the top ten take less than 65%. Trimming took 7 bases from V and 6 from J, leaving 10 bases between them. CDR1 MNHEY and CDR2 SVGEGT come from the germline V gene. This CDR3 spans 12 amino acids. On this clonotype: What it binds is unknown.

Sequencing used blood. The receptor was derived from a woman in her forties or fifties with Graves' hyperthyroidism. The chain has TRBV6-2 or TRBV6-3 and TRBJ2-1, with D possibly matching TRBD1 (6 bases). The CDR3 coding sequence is TGTGCCAGCAAAACAGGGTTCAATGAGCAGTTCTTC. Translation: CASKTGFNEQFF.